These T cell receptor beta chains were read from a single sample in a study of OX40 agonist ivuxolimab in advanced cancers. The data were produced by immunoSEQ multiplex PCR, yet TCRdb's version contains in-frame clones alone and is incomplete. The sample lists tens of thousands of clones, roughly 86% occurring once. This material consisted of CD4+ or CD8+ T cells sorted from blood, taken in a trial of the OX40 agonist ivuxolimab. These receptors were taken from an adult with an advanced solid tumor such as melanoma, head and neck, liver or kidney cancer. Each CDR3 is given with its conserved first and last residue.

j_call v_call cdr3_length cdr3_aa
TRBJ2-3 TRBV9 16 CASSVGSSRGTDTQYF
TRBJ2-3 TRBV5-4 12 CASSSVGDTQYF
TRBJ1-1 TRBV5-1 17 CASSLALNTNRGTEAFF
TRBJ1-6 TRBV5-1 14 CASSFGSGVSPLHF
TRBJ1-4 TRBV18 15 CASSPPGQGGEKLFF
TRBJ2-1 TRBV9 17 CASSVFSAGSSYNEQFF
TRBJ1-2 TRBV5-4 14 CASSFDRANYGYTF
TRBJ2-5 TRBV5-4 15 CASRWEGANEETQYF
TRBJ2-3 TRBV2 15 CASKFLARGTDTQYF
TRBJ2-5 TRBV7-6 16 CASSPRQGSVQETQYF
TRBJ2-7 TRBV27 13 CASSRRQGYEQYF
TRBJ2-7 TRBV10-3 12 CAISGTRLSQYF
TRBJ1-6 TRBV5-1 14 CASSFGSYNSPLHF
TRBJ2-7 TRBV6-4 15 CASSEGPTGTYEQYF
TRBJ2-2 TRBV9 19 CASSAGGTVGWRNTGELFF
TRBJ2-3 TRBV9 14 CASSVGGAGDTQYF
TRBJ2-3 TRBV5-1 14 CASSLEGGTDTQYF
TRBJ2-1 TRBV25-1 15 CASSESGYQGNEQFF
TRBJ1-5 TRBV6-6 12 CASTSSNQPQHF
TRBJ2-4 TRBV4-1 17 CASSSTLSWGAKNIQYF
TRBJ1-6 TRBV19 14 CASSTGTVNSPLHF
TRBJ1-5 TRBV2 12 CASSVVGQPQHF
TRBJ2-1 TRBV9 13 CASSVDSSNEQFF
TRBJ2-1 TRBV19 17 CASSGLAGNVFSDEQFF
TRBJ2-1 TRBV18 19 CASSPLSPSGTGSSNEQFF
TRBJ2-5 TRBV20-1 11 CSARIQETQYF
TRBJ2-2 TRBV29-1 16 CSVPGRGGLGTGELFF
TRBJ2-5 TRBV7-2 13 CASSLDPQETQYF
TRBJ1-1 TRBV5-4 14 CASSLVGLKSEAFF
TRBJ2-5 TRBV19 13 CASSSPSWKTQYF
TRBJ2-1 TRBV4-1 15 CASSLGGSSYNEQFF
TRBJ1-4 TRBV13 14 CASSLGTVNEKLFF
TRBJ2-3 TRBV7-3 15 CASSPQVTSTDTQYF
TRBJ1-4 TRBV7-2 17 CASSLPAVLGANEKLFF
TRBJ2-2 TRBV5-1 17 CASSLGWGGADTGELFF
TRBJ2-5 TRBV7-9 18 CASSLGLAGAIIGETQYF
TRBJ1-4 TRBV27 14 CASSFGDSGEKLFF
TRBJ2-1 TRBV2 16 CASSGRAGGSYNEQFF
TRBJ2-7 TRBV2 12 CASSRTKAGQYF
TRBJ2-3 TRBV2 15 CASSEDGGSTDTQYF
TRBJ2-1 TRBV7-6 13 CASSPGLDREQFF
TRBJ1-1 TRBV7-3 13 CASSSAGDQGAFF
TRBJ2-7 TRBV4-3 16 CASSQELGMGSYEQYF
TRBJ2-5 TRBV4-2 15 CASSLGTQGEETQYF
TRBJ2-5 TRBV6-1 14 CASSQPGRGETQYF
TRBJ2-1 TRBV4-2 18 CASSQEVADRGPYNEQFF
TRBJ2-2 TRBV6-5 14 CASSYPGLAGELFF
TRBJ1-1 TRBV10-3 14 CAISMLGTDTEAFF
TRBJ2-7 TRBV7-2 13 CASSTTGSYEQYF
TRBJ1-5 TRBV5-1 15 CASSLAGYSNQPQHF
TRBJ1-2 TRBV29-1 16 CSVPRDRGQANYGYTF